The 10 T cell receptor beta chains below all came from one sample that was sequenced in a study of blood T cell repertoires in COVID-19. Libraries were prepared by immunoSEQ multiplex PCR; TCRdb keeps only in-frame clonotypes and omits some of them. The sample includes under 300,000 clones, 70% to 90% seen only once; the top ten take about 6.2%. Sequencing was carried out using PBMCs or T cells enriched from blood (not recorded which). These receptors came from a woman aged 45-65 years who had been exposed to COVID-19.

CDR3 DNA sequence: TGTGCCAGCAGCTTAGACTACAGGGTTCGGAAGGGCTACACCTTC. Amino acid sequence: CASSLDYRVRKGYTF. The chain has TRBV11-2 and TRBJ1-2; a weak D match, TRBD1 (6 bases). Trimming pared 0 bases from V and 8 bases from J, leaving 16 bases between. The CDR3 length is 15 residues. From germline, CDR1 is SGHAT and CDR2 FQNNGV.

The rearrangement links TRBV12-3 or TRBV12-4 to TRBJ1-1, with a weak D call TRBD1 (5 bases). The CDR3 is 13 amino acids. Trimming left V 3 bases short and J 7 bases short, with 12 bases between. The CDR3, as DNA: TGTGCCAGCAGTTTGTCTGGGGGGAGTGAAGCTTTCTTT. This sequence encodes CASSLSGGSEAFF.

The chain combines TRBV9 with TRBJ2-2, with 7 bases matching TRBD1. Germline V CDR1 and CDR2: SGDLS, YYNGEE. The J segment lost 6 bases and the V segment lost 3 bases, leaving 8 bases of the junction unmatched. This CDR3 spans 15 amino acids. As DNA, the CDR3 is TGTGCCAGCAGCGAGACAGGGTGGATCGCCGGGGAGCTGTTTTTT. As protein: CASSETGWIAGELFF.

The genes are TRBV29-1 and TRBJ1-1, with a tentative D call TRBD1 (6 bases). V was shortened by 4 bases and J by 7 bases, with 16 bases between the two germline ends. The CDR3 is 13 amino acids. Germline CDR1 SQVTM, CDR2 ANQGSEA. The CDR3 loop reads CSVVRDTGGEAFF. CDR3 nucleotides: TGCAGCGTTGTTCGGGACACGGGCGGTGAAGCTTTCTTT. The full variable domain, in which reference TRBV29-1 and TRBJ1-1 provide the parts outside the CDR3, is SAVISQKPSRDICQRGTSLTIQCQVDSQVTMMFWYRQQPGQSLTLIATANQGSEATYESGFVIDKFPISRPNLTFSTLTVSNMSPEDSSIYLCSVVRDTGGEAFFGQGTRLTVV.

J is TRBJ1-1 and V is TRBV19; D remains ambiguous. Germline CDR1 reads LNHDA; CDR2 reads SQIVND (reference sequence). The CDR3 loop spans 13 amino acids. V lost 0 bases and J 3 bases, leaving 5 bases between the germline ends. The CDR3 sequence: CASSIEEDTEAFF. The DNA of the CDR3 is TGTGCCAGTAGTATAGAGGAGGACACTGAAGCTTTCTTT.

This chain uses TRBV4-3 with TRBJ1-3; 8 positions match TRBD1. This CDR3 spans 17 amino acids. CDR1 and CDR2 (germline): LGHNA, YSLEER. With V trimmed by 4 bases and J by 3 bases, 11 bases remained unmatched. The CDR3 bases are TGCGCCAGCAGCCGCAACTCCGGGACAGGAGATGGAAACACCATATATTTT. Its protein is CASSRNSGTGDGNTIYF.

This clone was recorded a few times. This rearrangement joins TRBV20-1 to TRBJ2-7; D is unclear. The CDR3 loop spans 11 amino acids. The germline V gene encodes CDR1 DFQATT and CDR2 SNEGSKA (reference sequence). V was cut by 7 bases and J by 0 bases, with 7 bases left in between. The CDR3 here is CSGGGSYEQYF. The CDR3 nucleotides are TGCAGTGGTGGCGGCTCCTACGAGCAGTACTTC.

The V call is TRBV7-9, the J call TRBJ1-6, with 9 bases identical to TRBD1. Germline-derived CDR1 and CDR2 are SEHNR and FQNEAQ (reference sequence). Germline trimming cut 5 bases from V and 10 bases from J; bases unmatched to any gene: 6. CDR3 length: 14 amino acids. CDR3 in amino acids: CASSLGTGTSPLHF. Here the CDR3 DNA reads TGTGCCAGCAGCCTGGGGACAGGGACCTCACCCCTCCACTTT.

The V gene is TRBV5-1, the J gene TRBJ2-7, with D maybe TRBD2 (5 bases). Trimming removed 9 bases at V and 0 bases at J, with 16 bases between. The CDR3 is 14 amino acids. The germline CDR1 and CDR2 sequences are SGHRS and YFSETQ. The CDR3 loop is CATKEGAGSYEQYF. The CDR3 DNA follows: TGCGCCACCAAGGAAGGCGCGGGCTCCTACGAGCAGTACTTC.

The CDR3 nucleotides read TGTGCCAGCAGCACCGGGTATGCGCCAAGAGAAGCTTTCTTT. It translates to CASSTGYAPREAFF. V usage is TRBV7-9 and J usage is TRBJ1-1; D is uncertain. V was trimmed by 5 bases and J by 8 bases, leaving 18 bases between them. Germline CDR1 is SEHNR and CDR2 is FQNEAQ (reference sequence). CDR3 length equals 14 residues.